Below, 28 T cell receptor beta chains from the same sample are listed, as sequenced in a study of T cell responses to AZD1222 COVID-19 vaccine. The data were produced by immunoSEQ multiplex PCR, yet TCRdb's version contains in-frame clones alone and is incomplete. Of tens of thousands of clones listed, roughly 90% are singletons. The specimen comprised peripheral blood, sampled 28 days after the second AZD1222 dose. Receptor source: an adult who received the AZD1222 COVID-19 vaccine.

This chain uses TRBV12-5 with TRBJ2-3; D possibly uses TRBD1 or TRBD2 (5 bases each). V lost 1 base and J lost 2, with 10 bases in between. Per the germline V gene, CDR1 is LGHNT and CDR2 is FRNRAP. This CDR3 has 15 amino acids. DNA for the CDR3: TGTGCTAGTGGTTTGGACGGGGCTGTCACAGATACGCAGTATTTT. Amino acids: CASGLDGAVTDTQYF.

CDR3 loop: CAISARQGSDTGELFF. In DNA form, the CDR3 reads TGTGCCATCAGCGCCAGACAGGGTTCGGACACCGGGGAGCTGTTTTTT. The chain carries TRBV10-3 and TRBJ2-2, with 7 bases aligning to TRBD1. The trim removed 6 bases at V and 3 bases at J, leaving 10 bases unmatched. The CDR3 has 16 residues. CDR1 and CDR2 (germline): ENHRY, SYGVKD.

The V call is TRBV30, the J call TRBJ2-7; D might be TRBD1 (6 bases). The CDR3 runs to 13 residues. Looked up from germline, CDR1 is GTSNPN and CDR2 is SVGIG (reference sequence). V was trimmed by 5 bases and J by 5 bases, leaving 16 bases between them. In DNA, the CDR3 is TGTGCCTGGGGGCATGGGGGCTGGGACGAGCAGTACTTC. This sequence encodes CAWGHGGWDEQYF.

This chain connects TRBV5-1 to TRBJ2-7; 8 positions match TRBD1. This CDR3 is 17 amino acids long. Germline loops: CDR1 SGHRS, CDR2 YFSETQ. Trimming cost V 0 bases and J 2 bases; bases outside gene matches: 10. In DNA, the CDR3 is TGCGCCAGCAGCTTGGGATTGCAACAGGGGGTGCCCTACGAGCAGTACTTC. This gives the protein CASSLGLQQGVPYEQYF.

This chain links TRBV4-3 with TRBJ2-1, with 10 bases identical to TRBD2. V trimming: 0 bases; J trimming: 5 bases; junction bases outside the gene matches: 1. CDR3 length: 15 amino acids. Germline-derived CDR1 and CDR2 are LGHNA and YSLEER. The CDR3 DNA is TGCGCCAGCAGCCAAGACCTAGCGGGAGACAATGAGCAGTTCTTC. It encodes CASSQDLAGDNEQFF.

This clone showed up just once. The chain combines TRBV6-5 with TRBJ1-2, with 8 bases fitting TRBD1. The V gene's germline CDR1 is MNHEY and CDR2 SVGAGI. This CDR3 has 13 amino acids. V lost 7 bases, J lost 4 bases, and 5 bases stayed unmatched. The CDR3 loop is CASIRDRSYGYTF. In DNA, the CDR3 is TGTGCCAGCATTAGGGACAGGTCCTATGGCTACACCTTC.

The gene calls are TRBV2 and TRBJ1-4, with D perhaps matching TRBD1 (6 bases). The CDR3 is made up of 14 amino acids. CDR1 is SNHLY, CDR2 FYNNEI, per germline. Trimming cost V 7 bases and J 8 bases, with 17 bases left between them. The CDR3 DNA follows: TGTGCCAGCACCCGGACAGTCCATATGGAAAAACTGTTTTTT. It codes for CASTRTVHMEKLFF.

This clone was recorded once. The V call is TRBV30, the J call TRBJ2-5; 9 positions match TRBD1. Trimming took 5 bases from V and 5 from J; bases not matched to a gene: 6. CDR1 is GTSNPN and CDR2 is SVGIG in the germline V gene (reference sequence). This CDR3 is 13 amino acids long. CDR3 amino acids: CAWGTGWMETQYF. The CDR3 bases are TGTGCCTGGGGGACAGGGTGGATGGAGACCCAGTACTTC.

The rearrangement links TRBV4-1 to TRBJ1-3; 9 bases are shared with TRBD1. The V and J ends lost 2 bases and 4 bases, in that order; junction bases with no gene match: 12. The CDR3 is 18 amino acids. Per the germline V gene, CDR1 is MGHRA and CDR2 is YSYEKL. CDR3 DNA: TGCGCCAGCAGCCAACCGGGACAGGGAATTATGAGAGGAAACACCATATATTTT. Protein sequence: CASSQPGQGIMRGNTIYF.

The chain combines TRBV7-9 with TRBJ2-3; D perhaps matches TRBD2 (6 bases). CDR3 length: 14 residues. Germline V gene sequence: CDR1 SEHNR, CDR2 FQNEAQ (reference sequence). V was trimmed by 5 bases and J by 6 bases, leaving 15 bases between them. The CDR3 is CASSPSELADTQYF. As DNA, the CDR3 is TGTGCCAGCAGCCCCTCAGAGCTAGCGGATACGCAGTATTTT. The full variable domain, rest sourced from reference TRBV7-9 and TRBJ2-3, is DTGVSQNPRHKITKRGQNVTFRCDPISEHNRLYWYRQTLGQGPEFLTYFQNEAQLEKSRLLSDRFSAERPKGSFSTLEIQRTEQGDSAMYLCASSPSELADTQYFGPGTRLTVL.

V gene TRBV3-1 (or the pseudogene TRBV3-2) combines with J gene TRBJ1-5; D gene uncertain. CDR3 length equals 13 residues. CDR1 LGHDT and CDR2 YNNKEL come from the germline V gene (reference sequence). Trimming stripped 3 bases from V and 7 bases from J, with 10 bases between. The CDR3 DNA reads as TGTGCCAGCAGCCATCAAATAGCCCAGCCCCAGCATTTT. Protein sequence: CASSHQIAQPQHF.

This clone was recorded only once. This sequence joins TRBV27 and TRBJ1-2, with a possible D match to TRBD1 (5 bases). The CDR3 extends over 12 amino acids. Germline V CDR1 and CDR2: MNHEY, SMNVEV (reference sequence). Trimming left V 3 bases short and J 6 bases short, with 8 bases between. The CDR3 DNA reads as TGTGCCAGCAGTTTCGGGGGTGATGGCTACACCTTC. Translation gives CASSFGGDGYTF.

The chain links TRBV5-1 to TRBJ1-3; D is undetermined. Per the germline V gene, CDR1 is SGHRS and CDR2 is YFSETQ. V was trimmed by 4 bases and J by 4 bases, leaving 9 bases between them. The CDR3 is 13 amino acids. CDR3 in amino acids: CASSLREGNTIYF. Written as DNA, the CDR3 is TGCGCCAGCAGCCTACGTGAGGGAAACACCATATATTTT. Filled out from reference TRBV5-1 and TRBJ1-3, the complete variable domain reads KAGVTQTPRYLIKTRGQQVTLSCSPISGHRSVSWYQQTPGQGLQFLFEYFSETQRNKGNFPGRFSGRQFSNSRSEMNVSTLELGDSALYLCASSLREGNTIYFGEGSWLTVV.

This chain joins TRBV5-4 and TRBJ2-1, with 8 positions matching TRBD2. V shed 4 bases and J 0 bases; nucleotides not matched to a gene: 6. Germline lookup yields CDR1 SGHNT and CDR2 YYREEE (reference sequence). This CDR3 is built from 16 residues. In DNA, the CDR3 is TGTGCCAGCAGCCCCTCTAGCGGGCCCTCCTACAATGAGCAGTTCTTC. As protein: CASSPSSGPSYNEQFF. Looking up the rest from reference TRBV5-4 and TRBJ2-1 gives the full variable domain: ETGVTQSPTHLIKTRGQQVTLRCSSQSGHNTVSWYQQALGQGPQFIFQYYREEENGRGNFPPRFSGLQFPNYSSELNVNALELDDSALYLCASSPSSGPSYNEQFFGPGTRLTVL.

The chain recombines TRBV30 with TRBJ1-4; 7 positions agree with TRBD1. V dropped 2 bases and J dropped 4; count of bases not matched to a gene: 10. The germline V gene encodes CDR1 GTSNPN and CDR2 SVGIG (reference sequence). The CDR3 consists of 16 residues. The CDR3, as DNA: TGTGCCTGGAGTACCGGGACAGCGGAGTTTAATGAAAAACTGTTTTTT. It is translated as CAWSTGTAEFNEKLFF. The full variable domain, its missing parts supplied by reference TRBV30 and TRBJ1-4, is SQTIHQWPATLVQPVGSPLSLECTVEGTSNPNLYWYRQAAGRGLQLLFYSVGIGQISSEVPQNLSASRPQDRQFILSSKKLLLSDSGFYLCAWSTGTAEFNEKLFFGSGTQLSVL.

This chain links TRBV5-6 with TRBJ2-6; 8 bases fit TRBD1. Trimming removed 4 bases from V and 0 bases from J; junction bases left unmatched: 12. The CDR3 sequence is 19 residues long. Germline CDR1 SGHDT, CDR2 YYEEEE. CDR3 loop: CASSGTGTGPLSGANVLTF. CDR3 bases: TGTGCCAGCAGCGGAACCGGGACAGGCCCCCTCTCTGGGGCCAACGTCCTGACTTTC.

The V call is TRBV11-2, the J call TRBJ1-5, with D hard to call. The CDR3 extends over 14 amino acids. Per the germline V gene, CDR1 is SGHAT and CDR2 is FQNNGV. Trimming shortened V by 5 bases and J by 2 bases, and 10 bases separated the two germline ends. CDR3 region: CASSPGGGNQPQHF. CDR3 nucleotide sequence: TGTGCCAGCAGCCCAGGCGGGGGCAATCAGCCCCAGCATTTT.

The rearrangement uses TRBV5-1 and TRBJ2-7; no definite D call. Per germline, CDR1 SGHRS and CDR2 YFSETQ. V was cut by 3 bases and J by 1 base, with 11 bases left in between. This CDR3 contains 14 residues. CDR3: CASSYQEPSYEQYF. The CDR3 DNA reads TGCGCCAGCAGCTACCAGGAGCCGTCCTACGAGCAGTACTTC.

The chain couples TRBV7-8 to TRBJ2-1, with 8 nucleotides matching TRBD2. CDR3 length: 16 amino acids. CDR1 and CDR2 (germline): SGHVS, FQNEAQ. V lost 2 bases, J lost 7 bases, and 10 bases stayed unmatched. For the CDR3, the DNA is TGTGCCAGCAGCTTAAAACGGGAGGGGCGGGTGAATGAGCAGTTCTTC. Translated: CASSLKREGRVNEQFF.

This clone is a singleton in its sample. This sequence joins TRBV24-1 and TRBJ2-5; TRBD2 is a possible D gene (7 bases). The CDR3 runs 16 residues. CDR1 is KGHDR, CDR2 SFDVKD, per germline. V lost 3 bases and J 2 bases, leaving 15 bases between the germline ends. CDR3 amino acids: CATSDLGGRGQETQYF. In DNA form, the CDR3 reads TGTGCCACCAGTGATCTAGGAGGGAGGGGGCAAGAGACCCAGTACTTC.

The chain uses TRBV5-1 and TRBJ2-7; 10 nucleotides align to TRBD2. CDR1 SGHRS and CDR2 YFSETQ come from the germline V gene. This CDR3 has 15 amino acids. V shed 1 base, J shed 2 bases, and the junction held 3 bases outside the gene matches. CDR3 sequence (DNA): TGCGCCAGCAGCTTGTACACTAGCGGGGCCTACGAGCAGTACTTC. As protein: CASSLYTSGAYEQYF.

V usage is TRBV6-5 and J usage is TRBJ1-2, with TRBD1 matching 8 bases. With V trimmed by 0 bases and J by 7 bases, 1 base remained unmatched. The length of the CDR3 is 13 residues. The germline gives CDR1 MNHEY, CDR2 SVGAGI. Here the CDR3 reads CASSYSDRVGYTF. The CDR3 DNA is TGTGCCAGCAGTTACTCGGACAGGGTTGGCTACACCTTC.

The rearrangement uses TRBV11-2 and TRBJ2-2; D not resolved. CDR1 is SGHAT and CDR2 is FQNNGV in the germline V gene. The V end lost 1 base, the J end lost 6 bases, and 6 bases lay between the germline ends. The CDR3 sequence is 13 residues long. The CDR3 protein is CASSLGSPGELFF. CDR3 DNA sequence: TGTGCCAGCAGCTTAGGGTCCCCCGGGGAGCTGTTTTTT.

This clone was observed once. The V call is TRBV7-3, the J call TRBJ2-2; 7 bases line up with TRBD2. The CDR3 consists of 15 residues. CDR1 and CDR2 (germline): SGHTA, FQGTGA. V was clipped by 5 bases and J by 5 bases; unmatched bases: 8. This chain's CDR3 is CASSRLASGTGELFF. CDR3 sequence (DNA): TGTGCCAGCAGCCGACTAGCCAGTGGGACCGGGGAGCTGTTTTTT.

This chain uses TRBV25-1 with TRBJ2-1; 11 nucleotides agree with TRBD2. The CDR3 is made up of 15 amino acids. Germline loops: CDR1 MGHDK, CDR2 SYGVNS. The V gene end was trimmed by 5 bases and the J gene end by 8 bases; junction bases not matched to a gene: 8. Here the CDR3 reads CASSPTSGSGYEQFF. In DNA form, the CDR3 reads TGTGCCAGCAGTCCTACTAGCGGGAGTGGGTATGAGCAGTTCTTC.

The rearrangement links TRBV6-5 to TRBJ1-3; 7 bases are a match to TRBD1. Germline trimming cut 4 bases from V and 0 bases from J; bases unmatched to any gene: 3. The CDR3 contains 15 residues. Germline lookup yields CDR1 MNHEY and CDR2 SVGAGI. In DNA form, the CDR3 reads TGTGCCAGCAGTTGGGACAGCTCCTCTGGAAACACCATATATTTT. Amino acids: CASSWDSSSGNTIYF.

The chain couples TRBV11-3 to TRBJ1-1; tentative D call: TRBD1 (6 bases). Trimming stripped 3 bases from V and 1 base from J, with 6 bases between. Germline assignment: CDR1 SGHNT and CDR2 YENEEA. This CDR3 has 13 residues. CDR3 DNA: TGTGCCAGCAGCTTCAGGGGGAACACTGAAGCTTTCTTT. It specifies CASSFRGNTEAFF.

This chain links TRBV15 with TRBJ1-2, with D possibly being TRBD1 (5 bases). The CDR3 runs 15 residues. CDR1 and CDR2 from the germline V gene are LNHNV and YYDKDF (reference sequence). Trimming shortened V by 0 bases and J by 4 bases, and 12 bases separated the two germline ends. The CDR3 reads CATSRDSSRAYGYTF. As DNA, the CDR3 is TGTGCCACCAGCAGAGATTCAAGCAGGGCCTATGGCTACACCTTC.